A selection of T cell receptor beta chains follows, all from one sample in a study of T cell repertoires in ileal Crohn's disease. The repertoire was sequenced with immunoSEQ multiplex PCR; TCRdb's copy has only in-frame clones and lacks some. The sample includes around 4,200 clones, about 84% of them seen just once. Material: ileal tissue. The receptors derive from an adult with Crohn's disease. The CDR3 runs from the conserved cysteine through the conserved F or W. Fields, in order: clone size, V gene, J gene, D gene, CDR3 DNA, CDR3 protein. A D gene is named only where the DNA matches it firmly. The size entry is marked missing in some rows and otherwise reads once, few, many or a size class.

abundance: NA; v_gene: TRBV29-1; j_gene: TRBJ2-3; d_gene: NA; CDR3nt: TGCAGCGTTGTCCCGGCAGATACGCAGTATTTT; CDR3aa: CSVVPADTQYF
abundance: NA; v_gene: TRBV28; j_gene: TRBJ1-5; d_gene: NA; CDR3nt: TGTGCCAGCAACACTCAGAAATCTCAGCCCCAGCATTTT; CDR3aa: CASNTQKSQPQHF
abundance: NA; v_gene: TRBV5-1; j_gene: TRBJ2-5; d_gene: NA; CDR3nt: TGCGCCAGCAGCTTGAGGGGGGGCGCAGAGACCCAGTACTTC; CDR3aa: CASSLRGGAETQYF
abundance: NA; v_gene: TRBV28; j_gene: TRBJ2-7; d_gene: TRBD2; CDR3nt: TGTGCCAGCAGTCCGAGGTCAGGACTAGCGGGAGGGCCCGGCGAGCAGTACTTC; CDR3aa: CASSPRSGLAGGPGEQYF
abundance: NA; v_gene: TRBV19; j_gene: TRBJ1-2; d_gene: NA; CDR3nt: TGTGCCAGTAGTATAGGCATATGGTATGGCTACACCTTC; CDR3aa: CASSIGIWYGYTF
abundance: NA; v_gene: TRBV28; j_gene: TRBJ1-2; d_gene: NA; CDR3nt: TGTGCCAGCAGTTTAGGGTCCGGCCTCTATGGCTACACCTTC; CDR3aa: CASSLGSGLYGYTF
abundance: once; v_gene: TRBV7-2; j_gene: TRBJ2-7; d_gene: NA; CDR3nt: TGTGCCAGCAGCTTAGCTAGCCAGGCGTCTGGGCAGTACTTC; CDR3aa: CASSLASQASGQYF
abundance: NA; v_gene: TRBV4-2; j_gene: TRBJ2-7; d_gene: NA; CDR3nt: TGTGCCAGCAGCCAAGATCCTAGCAGGAGTTACGAGCAGTACTTC; CDR3aa: CASSQDPSRSYEQYF
abundance: NA; v_gene: TRBV4-3; j_gene: TRBJ2-1; d_gene: NA; CDR3nt: TGCGCCAGCAGCCAAGGCCTTAATGAGCAGTTCTTC; CDR3aa: CASSQGLNEQFF
abundance: once; v_gene: TRBV10-1; j_gene: TRBJ2-2; d_gene: NA; CDR3nt: TGCGCCAGCAGTGGACGAAGGCGGATAGGCGGCACCGGGGAGCTGTTTTTT; CDR3aa: CASSGRRRIGGTGELFF
abundance: NA; v_gene: TRBV4-2; j_gene: TRBJ2-3; d_gene: TRBD2; CDR3nt: TGTGCCAGCAGCCAAGACTTAGCGGGAGGCACAGATACGCAGTATTTT; CDR3aa: CASSQDLAGGTDTQYF
abundance: NA; v_gene: TRBV27; j_gene: TRBJ2-7; d_gene: NA; CDR3nt: TGTGCCAGCAGTTTCTCCGGGACATACTACGAGCAGTACTTC; CDR3aa: CASSFSGTYYEQYF
abundance: NA; v_gene: TRBV6-5; j_gene: TRBJ2-7; d_gene: TRBD2; CDR3nt: TGTGCCAGCAGTAGGACTAGCGAACTCTACGAGCAGTACTTC; CDR3aa: CASSRTSELYEQYF
abundance: NA; v_gene: TRBV6-1; j_gene: TRBJ1-2; d_gene: NA; CDR3nt: TGTGCCAGCAGTATAACAGATAGTTATGGCTACACCTTC; CDR3aa: CASSITDSYGYTF
abundance: NA; v_gene: TRBV27; j_gene: TRBJ2-2; d_gene: NA; CDR3nt: TGTGCCAGCAGGGCGATTGGGGAGCTGTTTTTT; CDR3aa: CASRAIGELFF
abundance: few; v_gene: TRBV6-1; j_gene: TRBJ1-2; d_gene: NA; CDR3nt: TGTGCCAGCAGTGAATCGCAAAACTATGGCTACACCTTC; CDR3aa: CASSESQNYGYTF
abundance: NA; v_gene: TRBV4-1; j_gene: TRBJ1-2; d_gene: TRBD1; CDR3nt: TGCGCCAGCAGCCAAGACGTGACAGGGAACTATGGCTACACCTTC; CDR3aa: CASSQDVTGNYGYTF
abundance: NA; v_gene: TRBV5-1; j_gene: TRBJ2-1; d_gene: TRBD2; CDR3nt: TGCGCCAGCAGCGCGGGACTAGTGAGCTCCTACAATGAGCAGTTCTTC; CDR3aa: CASSAGLVSSYNEQFF
abundance: once; v_gene: TRBV4-2; j_gene: TRBJ2-1; d_gene: NA; CDR3nt: TGTGCCAGCAGCCAAGATAGCAGCGGCACCTACAATGAGCAGTTCTTC; CDR3aa: CASSQDSSGTYNEQFF
abundance: few; v_gene: TRBV29-1; j_gene: TRBJ1-1; d_gene: NA; CDR3nt: TGCAGCGTTGCTCGGGAGAACACTGAAGCTTTCTTT; CDR3aa: CSVARENTEAFF
abundance: NA; v_gene: TRBV27; j_gene: TRBJ1-1; d_gene: NA; CDR3nt: TGTGCCAGCAGTTTATGGCAGAACACTGAAGCTTTCTTT; CDR3aa: CASSLWQNTEAFF
abundance: once; v_gene: TRBV4-3; j_gene: TRBJ1-1; d_gene: NA; CDR3nt: TGCGCCAGCAGCCGACAGGTGGGGGCGAACTCTGAAGCTTTCTTT; CDR3aa: CASSRQVGANSEAFF
abundance: NA; v_gene: TRBV19; j_gene: TRBJ2-7; d_gene: NA; CDR3nt: TGTGCCAGTAGTAGGATACCCAACTCCTACGAGCAGTACTTC; CDR3aa: CASSRIPNSYEQYF
abundance: NA; v_gene: TRBV19; j_gene: TRBJ1-5; d_gene: NA; CDR3nt: TGTGCCAGTAGTATACAACAGGGACAGCCCCAGCATTTT; CDR3aa: CASSIQQGQPQHF
abundance: few; v_gene: TRBV7-9; j_gene: TRBJ2-5; d_gene: NA; CDR3nt: TGTGCCAGCAGCCCCTCCCTTGGGGAGAAGCATCAAGAGACCCAGTACTTC; CDR3aa: CASSPSLGEKHQETQYF
abundance: NA; v_gene: TRBV9; j_gene: TRBJ2-7; d_gene: NA; CDR3nt: TGTGCCAGCAGCGATAATGGCTACGAGCAGTACTTC; CDR3aa: CASSDNGYEQYF
abundance: NA; v_gene: TRBV7-3; j_gene: TRBJ2-1; d_gene: TRBD2; CDR3nt: TGTGCCAGCAGCTTAGCTAGCGGGAGAGTGGGGAATGAGCAGTTCTTC; CDR3aa: CASSLASGRVGNEQFF
abundance: few; v_gene: TRBV5-1; j_gene: TRBJ2-1; d_gene: TRBD2; CDR3nt: TGCGCCAGCAGCCCCAGCGGGAGGGCGGGAGAGGAGCAGTTCTTC; CDR3aa: CASSPSGRAGEEQFF
abundance: NA; v_gene: TRBV5-4; j_gene: TRBJ1-2; d_gene: NA; CDR3nt: TGTGCCAGCAGCTTTGGGGGGCCATATGGCTACACCTTC; CDR3aa: CASSFGGPYGYTF
abundance: NA; v_gene: TRBV5-3; j_gene: TRBJ1-2; d_gene: NA; CDR3nt: TGTGCCAGAAGTCAAAGGATGGGGCAGGGAGGGGGGCATGGCTACACCTTC; CDR3aa: CARSQRMGQGGGHGYTF
abundance: few; v_gene: TRBV19; j_gene: TRBJ1-5; d_gene: TRBD1; CDR3nt: TGTGCCAGTGAGCGGACAGGGACGCAGCCCCAGCATTTT; CDR3aa: CASERTGTQPQHF
abundance: NA; v_gene: TRBV7-6; j_gene: TRBJ1-1; d_gene: TRBD1; CDR3nt: TGTGCCAGCAGCCCCGGACAGGGGATCACTGAAGCTTTCTTT; CDR3aa: CASSPGQGITEAFF
abundance: NA; v_gene: TRBV4-2; j_gene: TRBJ2-2; d_gene: TRBD2; CDR3nt: TGTGCCAGCAGCCAAGCTGGACTAGCGGGAGGAAGCACCGGGGAGCTGTTTTTT; CDR3aa: CASSQAGLAGGSTGELFF
abundance: few; v_gene: TRBV7-8; j_gene: TRBJ2-1; d_gene: TRBD2; CDR3nt: TGTGCCAGCAGCTTACGGACTAGCGGGATACGGGATGAGCAGTTCTTC; CDR3aa: CASSLRTSGIRDEQFF
abundance: few; v_gene: TRBV7-2; j_gene: TRBJ2-5; d_gene: NA; CDR3nt: TGTGCCAGCAGCTTAAGTGAGACCCAGTACTTC; CDR3aa: CASSLSETQYF
abundance: NA; v_gene: TRBV7-2; j_gene: TRBJ2-2; d_gene: NA; CDR3nt: TGTGCCAGCAGCTTTGTTACCGGGGAGCTGTTTTTT; CDR3aa: CASSFVTGELFF
abundance: once; v_gene: TRBV19; j_gene: TRBJ1-6; d_gene: NA; CDR3nt: TGTGCCAGCCGCATGACTTATAATTCACCCCTCCACTTT; CDR3aa: CASRMTYNSPLHF
abundance: NA; v_gene: TRBV7-2; j_gene: TRBJ1-2; d_gene: TRBD1; CDR3nt: TGTGCCAGCAGCTCAAGGGGACAGTCCGACTATGGCTACACCTTC; CDR3aa: CASSSRGQSDYGYTF
abundance: NA; v_gene: TRBV5-5; j_gene: TRBJ1-2; d_gene: NA; CDR3nt: TGTGCCAGCAGCCGAAGAAGGGAGGACTATGGCTACACCTTC; CDR3aa: CASSRRREDYGYTF
abundance: NA; v_gene: TRBV5-1; j_gene: TRBJ1-1; d_gene: NA; CDR3nt: TGCGCCAGCAGCTTGGCCTTCCAGGGGAGGGGCACTGAAGCTTTCTTT; CDR3aa: CASSLAFQGRGTEAFF
abundance: NA; v_gene: TRBV5-1; j_gene: TRBJ2-7; d_gene: TRBD1; CDR3nt: TGCGCCAGCAGCTTGGGACAGGGGGCTTACGAGCAGTACTTC; CDR3aa: CASSLGQGAYEQYF